These T cell receptor beta chains were read from a single sample in a study of cytomegalovirus exposure and HLA in healthy donors. Data came from immunoSEQ multiplex PCR; TCRdb stores just in-frame clones and leaves some out. This sample carries 200,000 to 250,000 clones, approximately 84% of them seen once, and the ten largest clones take roughly 0.58%. Sequences were obtained from PBMCs. These receptors were obtained from a woman aged 40 to 50 in good health and CMV-seronegative. The CDR3 runs from the conserved cysteine through the conserved F or W. D genes are given only for firm matches. The size entry is marked missing in some rows and otherwise reads once, few, many or a size class.

V	J	D	size	DNA	CDR3
TRBV18	TRBJ1-1	-	-	TGTGCCAGCTCACCACGAAGCGTCAGACTGAACACTGAAGCTTTCTTT	CASSPRSVRLNTEAFF
TRBV9	TRBJ1-3	TRBD1	-	TGTGCCAGCAGCGTAGTGGGACAGCCTGGAAACACCATATATTTT	CASSVVGQPGNTIYF
TRBV5-3	TRBJ2-3	TRBD2	-	TGTGCCAGAAGCCCTTGTCGACTAGCGGGGATAATAATACACTACACAGATACGCAGTATTTT	CARSPCRLAGIIIHYTDTQYF
TRBV7-9	TRBJ2-5	TRBD2	few	TGTGCCAGCAGCCAGCCCGGGACTAGCAGGGAAGAGACCCAGTACTTC	CASSQPGTSREETQYF
TRBV7-9	TRBJ2-5	-	-	TGTTCCAGTGAACCTTTAGAAGAGACCCAGTACTTC	CSSEPLEETQYF
TRBV2	TRBJ2-1	-	-	TGTGCCAGCAGATCGGGACTAGGGGGCCGGAATGAGCAGTTCTTC	CASRSGLGGRNEQFF
TRBV6-6	TRBJ2-3	-	-	TGTGCCAGCAGTTACTCGGAACTATCACACCTTGCGTATTTT	CASSYSELSHLAYF
TRBV7-3	TRBJ2-5	-	-	TGTGCCAGCAGCTTAATGGCGCAGGGGGAGACCCAGTACTTC	CASSLMAQGETQYF
TRBV7-2	TRBJ1-2	TRBD1	few	TGTGCCAGCAGCTTAAAGGGGGCGGTTGGCTACACCTTC	CASSLKGAVGYTF
TRBV7-6	TRBJ1-4	TRBD1	-	TGTGCCAGCAGCCGTCCACCGGGACAGGGGAATGAAAAACTGTTTTTT	CASSRPPGQGNEKLFF